This TCR beta chain emerged from a study of tumor-infiltrating lymphocytes in primary liver carcinoma. Background on the study: Those enrolled were patients of both sexes, who were aged 30 to 69 years. Tumor lesions were T1-T3 N0M0 and spanned roughly 4 to 11 cm. Overall study results and limits: Overlap between tumor regions exceeded overlap of tumor with adjacent tissue or blood. Tumors and blood were compared for top-250-clone fraction, and tumors had the significantly higher value (p = 0.039).

The CDR3 sequence is 15 residues long. The V gene's germline CDR1 is MNHEY and CDR2 SVGAGI. A remark on this clonotype: Its antigen is as yet unknown. Sequence at one end of the junction differs from germline and may be a read error.

Both blood RNA, taken from unsorted whole blood, and germline DNA were extracted. Starting material of about 480 ng total RNA yielded TCR beta cDNA via a constant-region primer. Libraries covering TCR beta were generated through three nested multiplex PCR rounds (using a slightly modified ARM-PCR). Researchers ran the first two PCR rounds for approximately 10 cycles each with TRBV1-TRBV30 forward primers and a C-beta reverse primer. TCRdb used MiXCR to reprocess the multiplex PCR reads, holding one entry per CDR3 protein. Among approximately 210,000 distinct CDR3 sequences listed, approximately 65% were seen once.

V gene TRBV6-5 combines with J gene TRBJ1-1; tentative D call: TRBD1 (5 bases). This receptor was obtained from a woman in her sixties with primary liver carcinoma and hepatitis B virus infection. The sequenced sample was peripheral blood. The CDR3 spells CGSSRQIPQDTEAFF. CDR3 DNA sequence: TGTGGCAGCAGTCGACAGATTCCTCAGGACACTGAAGCTTTCTTT.